Below are 30 T cell receptor beta chains sequenced from a single sample in a study of response to subunit inactivated influenza vaccine. In TCRdb, the RT-PCR reads were re-called with MiXCR into one record per CDR3 protein. The table records hundreds of thousands of distinct CDR3 sequences, approximately 11% of them present only once. The sequencing here drew on PBMCs from blood, taken 40 to 50 days after vaccination. These receptors all come from a middle-aged man who received an inactivated influenza vaccine.

This clonotype has more than one count but fewer than ten. The chain is built from TRBV27 and TRBJ2-1; tentative D call: TRBD1 (6 bases). This CDR3 contains 14 residues. The germline CDR1 and CDR2 sequences are MNHEY and SMNVEV (reference sequence). V was clipped by 5 bases and J by 3 bases, with 11 bases between them. The DNA for the CDR3 is TGTGCCAGCAGTATCAGGGGCCTCTACAATGAGCAGTTCTTC. This translates into CASSIRGLYNEQFF.

The V gene is TRBV12-3 or TRBV12-4, the J gene TRBJ2-1; 10 bases map to TRBD2. The CDR3 has 14 amino acids. J was trimmed by 5 bases and V by 5 bases; bases with no gene match: 3. The chain's CDR3 is CASSNSGGNNEQFF. DNA of the CDR3: TGTGCCAGCAGTAATAGCGGGGGGAACAATGAGCAGTTCTTC.

This clonotype was counted ten times or more. This sequence joins TRBV7-3 and TRBJ2-7; D ambiguous. Germline assignment: CDR1 SGHTA and CDR2 FQGTGA. The CDR3 is made up of 13 amino acids. Trimming removed 0 bases from V and 5 bases from J, with 8 bases in between. The CDR3 DNA reads as TGTGCCAGCAGCTTAACGAAGAAGGACGAGCAGTACTTC. This translates into CASSLTKKDEQYF.

V gene TRBV3-1 combines with J gene TRBJ1-5; D gene ambiguous. V was pared by 4 bases and J by 7 bases, with 11 bases between. This CDR3 has 13 residues. Looked up from germline, CDR1 is LGHDT and CDR2 is YNNKEL (reference sequence). Here the CDR3 DNA reads TGTGCCAGCAGCCTCGCGAAAACCCAGCCCCAGCATTTT. It translates to CASSLAKTQPQHF.

This clonotype showed up many times. J is TRBJ1-5 and V is TRBV20-1, with TRBD1 identical over 12 bases. CDR1 is DFQATT and CDR2 is SNEGSKA in the germline V gene (reference sequence). V was pared by 0 bases and J by 7 bases, with 7 bases of the junction left unmatched. The CDR3 contains 16 residues. In DNA, the CDR3 is TGCAGTGCTAGAGATGGGACAGGGGGCTCCAAACAGCCCCAGCATTTT. It translates to CSARDGTGGSKQPQHF.

In its sample, this clonotype was seen many times. This chain connects TRBV18 to TRBJ2-1; no clear D. The CDR3 contains 13 residues. With 3 bases removed from V and 3 bases from J, the gap between germline ends came to 6 bases. Germline lookup yields CDR1 KGHSH and CDR2 LQKENI. The CDR3: CASSPVGYNEQFF. The CDR3 nucleotides read TGTGCCAGCTCACCGGTCGGCTACAATGAGCAGTTCTTC.

This clonotype showed up just a few times. This chain links TRBV6-5 with TRBJ1-6; 9 bases agree with TRBD1. Germline CDR1 reads MNHEY; CDR2 reads SVGAGI. The CDR3 length is 12 residues. The CDR3 is CAVGQGNSPLHF. The CDR3, as DNA: TGTGCAGTGGGACAGGGTAACTCACCCCTCCACTTT.

This clonotype was found a few times. This chain joins TRBV6-2 or TRBV6-3 and TRBJ2-7; 7 bases match TRBD2. The germline gives CDR1 MNHEY, CDR2 SVGEGT. The CDR3 loop spans 16 amino acids. The ends lost 2 bases at V and 3 bases at J; junction bases unmatched: 10. CDR3 protein: CASSYGGGAALYEQYF. In DNA form, the CDR3 reads TGTGCCAGCAGTTACGGGGGGGGAGCGGCACTCTACGAGCAGTACTTC.

Many counts were recorded for this clonotype. The chain has TRBV5-1 and TRBJ2-7; D remains unclear. Trimming removed 4 bases from V and 4 bases from J, with 15 bases in between. The CDR3 is made up of 14 amino acids. Germline V gene lookup returns CDR1 SGHRS and CDR2 YFSETQ. The CDR3 loop reads CASSMMMAEYEQYF. The CDR3 DNA follows: TGCGCCAGCAGCATGATGATGGCGGAGTACGAGCAGTACTTC.

This clonotype has only a few counts. The CDR3 reads CASSKSLAGFFPEQYF. The CDR3 DNA sequence: TGTGCCAGCAGCAAGTCATTGGCGGGCTTCTTTCCCGAGCAGTACTTC. The chain uses TRBV7-2 and TRBJ2-7, with a tentative D call TRBD2 (5 bases). The V and J ends lost 5 bases and 6 bases respectively, with 23 bases between them. The CDR3 runs 16 residues. From germline, CDR1 is SGHTA and CDR2 FQGNSA.

A few counts support this clonotype. The genes are TRBV20-1 and TRBJ2-5, with 8 bases aligning to TRBD2. V lost 8 bases to trimming and J lost 4 bases; unmatched junction nucleotides: 12. CDR3 length: 14 residues. The germline CDR1 and CDR2 sequences are DFQATT and SNEGSKA (reference sequence). The DNA for the CDR3 is TGCAGTCCTACCTTCGGCGCGGGAGGAGAGACCCAGTACTTC. This gives the protein CSPTFGAGGETQYF.

V and J are TRBV6-1 and TRBJ2-1; D remains unclear. Trimming stripped 5 bases from V and 0 bases from J, with 14 bases between. In germline, CDR1 is MNHNS, CDR2 SASEGT. The CDR3 spans 16 residues. The CDR3 sequence: CASSHGRVGSYNEQFF. DNA for the CDR3: TGTGCCAGCAGTCATGGACGAGTTGGCTCCTACAATGAGCAGTTCTTC.

This clonotype occurred a few times. This chain links TRBV6-1 with TRBJ1-6; 9 nucleotides line up with TRBD1. This CDR3 has 15 residues. J was trimmed by 5 bases and V by 6 bases; bases with no gene match: 5. Germline values: CDR1 MNHNS, CDR2 SASEGT. The CDR3 sequence: CASRPGQGNNSPLHF. DNA for the CDR3: TGTGCCAGCAGGCCGGGACAGGGAAATAATTCACCCCTCCACTTT.

This chain links TRBV29-1 with TRBJ2-7, with D possibly called TRBD1 or TRBD2 (6 bases each). The CDR3 length is 12 residues. Trimming left V 5 bases short and J 2 bases short, with 10 bases between. Germline values: CDR1 SQVTM, CDR2 ANQGSEA. The CDR3 bases are TGCAGCGTTTTCCGGGGGCCCTACGAGCAGTACTTC. It translates to CSVFRGPYEQYF.

This clonotype was recorded a few times. The J gene is TRBJ1-2, the V gene TRBV7-9; unclear D gene. Germline loops: CDR1 SEHNR, CDR2 FQNEAQ (reference sequence). The CDR3 extends over 13 amino acids. V was pared by 4 bases and J by 6 bases, with 12 bases between. CDR3 nucleotide sequence: TGTGCCAGCAGCTCTGGAGCGGGCCATGGCTACACCTTC. Translating it yields CASSSGAGHGYTF.

This clonotype appeared a few times. This chain joins TRBV10-3 and TRBJ2-5, with D tentatively TRBD2 (6 bases). Germline V gene sequence: CDR1 ENHRY, CDR2 SYGVKD. Between the trimmed V and J ends, which lost 7 bases and 2 bases, there was a span of 23 bases. The CDR3 extends over 17 amino acids. For the CDR3, the DNA is TGTGCCATCACCGGTAGAAGGGGTGTGGCGGGGCAAGAGACCCAGTACTTC. Its translation is CAITGRRGVAGQETQYF.

This clonotype was recorded many times. The rearrangement joins TRBV5-1 to TRBJ2-3, with 9 bases fitting TRBD2. V was clipped by 4 bases and J by 1 base; unmatched bases: 7. CDR1 SGHRS and CDR2 YFSETQ come from the germline V gene. The CDR3 runs to 16 residues. Here the CDR3 DNA reads TGCGCCAGCAGCCTGATTGTAGCGGGAGGCACAGATACGCAGTATTTT. Its translation is CASSLIVAGGTDTQYF.

There are a few counts of this clonotype. V usage is TRBV6-1 and J usage is TRBJ2-4; possible D gene TRBD1, 6 bases. Germline CDR1 reads MNHNS; CDR2 reads SASEGT. The CDR3 consists of 15 residues. Trimming took 6 bases from V and 2 from J, leaving 14 bases between them. As DNA, the CDR3 is TGTGCCAGCAGCCCAGGACAGACCTCCAAAAACATTCAGTACTTC. Its translation is CASSPGQTSKNIQYF.

The chain employs TRBV6-5 and TRBJ2-3; 15 bases fit TRBD2. The germline V gene has CDR1 MNHEY and CDR2 SVGAGI. There are 15 residues in the CDR3. The junction had 4 bases not matched to a gene; V was cut back by 5 bases and J by 7 bases. This chain's CDR3 is CASSNGLAGGYTQYF. CDR3 DNA: TGTGCCAGCAGTAACGGACTAGCGGGAGGGTATACGCAGTATTTT.

J is TRBJ2-3 and V is TRBV20-1; perhaps TRBD1 as D (6 bases). The CDR3 loop spans 17 amino acids. Trimming removed 3 bases at V and 2 bases at J, with 21 bases between. Germline CDR1 is DFQATT and CDR2 is SNEGSKA (reference sequence). CDR3 nucleotide sequence: TGCAGTGCTAGGTCCCCTGACAGGTCGAGGTACACAGATACGCAGTATTTT. Translated: CSARSPDRSRYTDTQYF.

Only a few counts were recorded for this clonotype. The V gene is TRBV7-2, the J gene TRBJ2-3; 9 bases are a match to TRBD2. CDR1 and CDR2 from the germline V gene are SGHTA and FQGNSA. Trimming cost V 7 bases and J 2 bases; bases outside gene matches: 10. This CDR3 is 16 amino acids long. CDR3 bases: TGTGCCAGCACCAAAAATAGCGGGAGATTCACAGATACGCAGTATTTT. Amino acids: CASTKNSGRFTDTQYF. Drawing the rest from reference TRBV7-2 and TRBJ2-3, the complete variable domain is GAGVSQSPSNKVTEKGKDVELRCDPISGHTALYWYRQSLGQGLEFLIYFQGNSAPDKSGLPSDRFSAERTGGSVSTLTIQRTQQEDSAVYLCASTKNSGRFTDTQYFGPGTRLTVL.

The chain carries TRBV10-3 and TRBJ2-5, with 10 nucleotides matching TRBD2. CDR3 length: 16 residues. Germline-derived CDR1 and CDR2 are ENHRY and SYGVKD. The V segment lost 0 bases and the J segment 2 bases; nucleotides outside the gene matches: 3. CDR3 in DNA: TGTGCCATCAGTGAGTCAAGCGGGGGGGGTCAAGAGACCCAGTACTTC. This encodes CAISESSGGGQETQYF.

The chain employs TRBV10-3 and TRBJ1-5, with D tentatively TRBD1 (5 bases). Trimming took off 0 bases at V and 1 base at J, with 13 bases between the two ends. This CDR3 is built from 17 residues. Germline CDR1 and CDR2: ENHRY and SYGVKD. CDR3 nucleotides: TGTGCCATCAGTGAGTCGATCCCAGGGAAGAGCAATCAGCCCCAGCATTTT. It translates to CAISESIPGKSNQPQHF.

In its sample, this clonotype was seen many times. The chain links TRBV28 to TRBJ2-7; TRBD2 aligns across 9 bases. Trimming took 3 bases from V and 0 from J; bases not matched to a gene: 15. Germline V gene sequence: CDR1 MDHEN, CDR2 SYDVKM. This CDR3 region has 19 residues. As DNA, the CDR3 is TGTGCCAGCAGTTTGGCGGGACTAGCCGTACAAAAGAGCTCCTACGAGCAGTACTTC. The encoded protein is CASSLAGLAVQKSSYEQYF.

Many counts were recorded for this clonotype. No conserved phenylalanine or tryptophan is present at the end of the CDR3, so a read error is the likely explanation. The chain joins TRBV24-1 to TRBJ2-4; D is unclear. Germline V gene sequence: CDR1 KGHDR, CDR2 SFDVKD. V shed 11 bases and J shed 7 bases, with 11 bases lying between them. The CDR3 spans 11 residues. This CDR3 reads CANSLYNIQYL. DNA of the CDR3: TGTGCCAACTCCCTCTATAACATTCAGTACCTC.

The chain is built from TRBV7-9 and TRBJ1-4; TRBD1 matches 7 bases. The trim removed 5 bases at V and 0 bases at J, leaving 9 bases unmatched. Germline CDR1 SEHNR, CDR2 FQNEAQ (reference sequence). The CDR3 has 17 residues. In DNA form, the CDR3 reads TGTGCCAGCAGCAGAGACCGGGACAGACCAACTAATGAAAAACTGTTTTTT. Translation: CASSRDRDRPTNEKLFF.

This clonotype was picked up a small number of times. This chain links TRBV6-2 or TRBV6-3 with TRBJ2-1; either TRBD1 or TRBD2 may supply D (5 bases each). Per the germline V gene, CDR1 is MNHEY and CDR2 is SVGEGT. The V end was cut by 1 base, the J end by 1 base, with 8 bases between. This CDR3 contains 15 residues. The CDR3 region has the DNA TGTGCCAGCAGTTACTGGGGCGGGTCCTACAATGAGCAGTTCTTC. It yields the protein CASSYWGGSYNEQFF.

At least ten counts were recorded for this clonotype. This chain uses TRBV12-3 or TRBV12-4 with TRBJ1-5; D call uncertain. The CDR3 is 15 residues long. Trimming took off 5 bases at V and 7 bases at J, with 18 bases between the two ends. CDR3 sequence (DNA): TGTGCCAGCAGTCTCTATGGAGGTGGAAGGCAGCCCCAGCATTTT. Encoded protein: CASSLYGGGRQPQHF.

The chain joins TRBV12-3 or TRBV12-4 to TRBJ2-1; possibly TRBD1 for D (6 bases). The CDR3 contains 12 residues. Trimming took 3 bases from V and 14 from J, leaving 14 bases between them. The CDR3 is CASSFQTGGEFF. The DNA of the CDR3 is TGTGCCAGCAGTTTCCAGACAGGTGGGGAGTTCTTC.

This clonotype was found many times. The rearrangement joins TRBV12-3 or TRBV12-4 to TRBJ2-1; the D is unclear. CDR3 size: 11 residues. The V and J ends lost 3 bases and 8 bases respectively, with 5 bases between them. The CDR3 bases are TGTGCCAGCAGTTTTTCCCATGAGCAGTTCTTC. Encoded protein: CASSFSHEQFF.